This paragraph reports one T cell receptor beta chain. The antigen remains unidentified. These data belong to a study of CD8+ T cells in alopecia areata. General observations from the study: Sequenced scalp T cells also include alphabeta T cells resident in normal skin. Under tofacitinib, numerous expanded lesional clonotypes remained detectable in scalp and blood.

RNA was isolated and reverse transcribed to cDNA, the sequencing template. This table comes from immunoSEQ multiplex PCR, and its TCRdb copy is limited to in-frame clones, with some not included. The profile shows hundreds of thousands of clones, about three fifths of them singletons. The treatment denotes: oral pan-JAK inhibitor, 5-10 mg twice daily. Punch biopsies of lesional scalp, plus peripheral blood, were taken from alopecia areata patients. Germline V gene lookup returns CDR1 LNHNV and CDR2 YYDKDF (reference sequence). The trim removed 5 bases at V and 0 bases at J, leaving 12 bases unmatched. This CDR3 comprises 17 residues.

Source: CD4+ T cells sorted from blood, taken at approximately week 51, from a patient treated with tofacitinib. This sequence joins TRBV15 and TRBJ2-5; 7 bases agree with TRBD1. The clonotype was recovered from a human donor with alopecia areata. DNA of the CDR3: TGTGCCACCAGCTACCGACAGGGCTCTTTGGACCAAGAGACCCAGTACTTC. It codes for CATSYRQGSLDQETQYF.